A selection of T cell receptor beta chains follows, all from one sample in a study of shared clonotypes between healthy human individuals. Only in-frame clones appear in the TCRdb table, and some are missing; sequencing was by immunoSEQ multiplex PCR. This table has over 300,000 clones, about nine tenths appearing once. Source material: memory CD8+ T cells sorted from blood. These receptors were obtained from a man aged 18 to 29 in good health. CDR3s include the opening cysteine and the closing phenylalanine or tryptophan. The order of the fields is V gene, J gene, clone size, D gene, CDR3 DNA, CDR3 protein. D genes are given only for firm matches. The size of a clone is reported for some rows only, either as once, few or many, or as a class for expanded clones.

V gene: TRBV28
J gene: TRBJ2-3
clone size: NA
D gene: TRBD1
CDR3 DNA: TGTGCCAGCAGCGCCTGGACAGGGGGCACAGATACGCAGTATTTT
CDR3 protein: CASSAWTGGTDTQYF

V gene: TRBV6-5
J gene: TRBJ2-5
clone size: NA
D gene: TRBD2
CDR3 DNA: TGTGCCAGCACTTACACGACTAGCGGACAAGAGACCCAGTACTTC
CDR3 protein: CASTYTTSGQETQYF

V gene: TRBV28
J gene: TRBJ1-1
clone size: NA
D gene: NA
CDR3 DNA: TGTGCCAGCAGTTCAGGGTATAGTTGGACTGAAGCTTTCTTT
CDR3 protein: CASSSGYSWTEAFF

V gene: TRBV27
J gene: TRBJ1-2
clone size: many
D gene: NA
CDR3 DNA: TGTGCCAGCAGTTTATCCGGATCTAACTATGGCTACACCTTC
CDR3 protein: CASSLSGSNYGYTF

V gene: TRBV6-6
J gene: TRBJ2-7
clone size: once
D gene: NA
CDR3 DNA: TGTGCCAGCAGTTACTCCCACGACGAGCAGTACTTC
CDR3 protein: CASSYSHDEQYF

V gene: TRBV12-5
J gene: TRBJ2-5
clone size: NA
D gene: TRBD1
CDR3 DNA: TGTGCTAGTGGTTGGGCCAGGGGGCAGCAAGAGACCCAGTACTTC
CDR3 protein: CASGWARGQQETQYF

V gene: TRBV7-9
J gene: TRBJ2-3
clone size: NA
D gene: NA
CDR3 DNA: TGTGCCAGCAGCTCCCGAACTAGCAGATTCACAGATACGCAGTATTTT
CDR3 protein: CASSSRTSRFTDTQYF

V gene: TRBV27
J gene: TRBJ2-4
clone size: many
D gene: TRBD1
CDR3 DNA: TGTGCCAGCAGTCCCATGGCAGGGGGTACAAACATTCAGTACTTC
CDR3 protein: CASSPMAGGTNIQYF

V gene: TRBV2
J gene: TRBJ1-1
clone size: NA
D gene: NA
CDR3 DNA: TGTGCCAGCAGGGACCACAGGTCTGAAGCTTTCTTT
CDR3 protein: CASRDHRSEAFF

V gene: TRBV10-2
J gene: TRBJ2-5
clone size: NA
D gene: NA
CDR3 DNA: TGCGCCAGCAGTGACTACCTCGGGCGGGTAGAAGAGACCCAGTACTTC
CDR3 protein: CASSDYLGRVEETQYF

V gene: TRBV5-6
J gene: TRBJ1-2
clone size: NA
D gene: NA
CDR3 DNA: TGTGCCAGCAGCCTCGGGACACCGAAGGGCTATGGCTACACCTTC
CDR3 protein: CASSLGTPKGYGYTF

V gene: TRBV21-1
J gene: TRBJ1-4
clone size: NA
D gene: NA
CDR3 DNA: TGTGCCAGCAGCAAAGGAGGGTTGCCTAATGAAAAACTGTTTTTT
CDR3 protein: CASSKGGLPNEKLFF

V gene: TRBV10-3
J gene: TRBJ1-1
clone size: NA
D gene: NA
CDR3 DNA: TGTGCCGTCGAAGGGGTTGGGACTGAAGCTTTCTTT
CDR3 protein: CAVEGVGTEAFF

V gene: TRBV30
J gene: TRBJ2-7
clone size: many
D gene: NA
CDR3 DNA: TGTGCCTGGAGTAGCAGGGGACAGGGCCCTGCGGGAGGTCGCGAGCAGTACTTC
CDR3 protein: CAWSSRGQGPAGGREQYF

V gene: TRBV6-4
J gene: TRBJ2-3
clone size: NA
D gene: TRBD1
CDR3 DNA: TGTGCCAGCAGTGACGGACAGGGGGCCACAGATACGCAGTATTTT
CDR3 protein: CASSDGQGATDTQYF

V gene: TRBV30
J gene: TRBJ2-7
clone size: NA
D gene: TRBD1
CDR3 DNA: TGTGCCTGGAGTGGGACAGGTGTAGGCTACGAGCAGTACTTC
CDR3 protein: CAWSGTGVGYEQYF

V gene: TRBV7-3
J gene: TRBJ1-1
clone size: NA
D gene: NA
CDR3 DNA: TGTGCCAGCAGCTTAGAAGGTGAGATCGGGAATGAAGCTTTCTTT
CDR3 protein: CASSLEGEIGNEAFF

V gene: TRBV4-2
J gene: TRBJ1-1
clone size: NA
D gene: NA
CDR3 DNA: TGTGCCAGCAGCCAAGAAACAGCAGTGGTAGGGAACACTGAAGCTTTCTTT
CDR3 protein: CASSQETAVVGNTEAFF

V gene: TRBV28
J gene: TRBJ2-1
clone size: NA
D gene: NA
CDR3 DNA: TGTGCCAGCAGTTTATATGTATCCTACAATGAGCAGTTCTTC
CDR3 protein: CASSLYVSYNEQFF

V gene: TRBV5-1
J gene: TRBJ2-3
clone size: NA
D gene: TRBD2
CDR3 DNA: TGCGCCAGCAGCCCCGGAACTAGCGGTGGAGGGGGAGATACGCAGTATTTT
CDR3 protein: CASSPGTSGGGGDTQYF

V gene: TRBV2
J gene: TRBJ2-7
clone size: NA
D gene: TRBD1
CDR3 DNA: TGTGCCAGCAGCTACACAGGGGGCGCGTTCTACGAGCAGTACTTC
CDR3 protein: CASSYTGGAFYEQYF

V gene: TRBV6-5
J gene: TRBJ2-7
clone size: NA
D gene: NA
CDR3 DNA: TGTGCCAGCACCACGGGGGACGAGCAGTACTTC
CDR3 protein: CASTTGDEQYF

V gene: TRBV5-1
J gene: TRBJ2-7
clone size: once
D gene: TRBD1
CDR3 DNA: TGCGCCAGCAGCTTGGGCGTCGGACAGGGGATCTACGAGCAGTACTTC
CDR3 protein: CASSLGVGQGIYEQYF

V gene: TRBV7-8
J gene: TRBJ2-5
clone size: NA
D gene: NA
CDR3 DNA: TGTGCCAGCAGCCCAGGGGTGCGCGGGACTCGCCAAGAGACCCAGTACTTC
CDR3 protein: CASSPGVRGTRQETQYF

V gene: TRBV4-1
J gene: TRBJ2-7
clone size: NA
D gene: TRBD1
CDR3 DNA: TGCGCCAGCGGACAGGGGGATCCCTACGAGCAGTACTTC
CDR3 protein: CASGQGDPYEQYF

V gene: TRBV2
J gene: TRBJ2-7
clone size: NA
D gene: TRBD2
CDR3 DNA: TGTGCCAGCAGGCTGGGACTAGCGGATCCCTGGAAGCAGTACTTC
CDR3 protein: CASRLGLADPWKQYF

V gene: TRBV5-1
J gene: TRBJ2-1
clone size: NA
D gene: NA
CDR3 DNA: TGCGCCAGCAGCTCCGGTATATTGGGTATTCACAATGAGCAGTTCTTC
CDR3 protein: CASSSGILGIHNEQFF

V gene: TRBV10-2
J gene: TRBJ2-7
clone size: NA
D gene: TRBD1
CDR3 DNA: TGCGCCAGCAGCTTCAGGGGGCGCGACGAGCAGTACTTC
CDR3 protein: CASSFRGRDEQYF

V gene: TRBV7-2
J gene: TRBJ2-7
clone size: NA
D gene: NA
CDR3 DNA: TGTGCCAGCAGCCTTGGGAGGGGGGCAGCCTACGAGCAGTACTTC
CDR3 protein: CASSLGRGAAYEQYF

V gene: TRBV7-9
J gene: TRBJ2-7
clone size: once
D gene: TRBD1
CDR3 DNA: TGTGCCAGCAGCTGGACGGACAGGGACAGCTCCTACGAGCAGTACTTC
CDR3 protein: CASSWTDRDSSYEQYF